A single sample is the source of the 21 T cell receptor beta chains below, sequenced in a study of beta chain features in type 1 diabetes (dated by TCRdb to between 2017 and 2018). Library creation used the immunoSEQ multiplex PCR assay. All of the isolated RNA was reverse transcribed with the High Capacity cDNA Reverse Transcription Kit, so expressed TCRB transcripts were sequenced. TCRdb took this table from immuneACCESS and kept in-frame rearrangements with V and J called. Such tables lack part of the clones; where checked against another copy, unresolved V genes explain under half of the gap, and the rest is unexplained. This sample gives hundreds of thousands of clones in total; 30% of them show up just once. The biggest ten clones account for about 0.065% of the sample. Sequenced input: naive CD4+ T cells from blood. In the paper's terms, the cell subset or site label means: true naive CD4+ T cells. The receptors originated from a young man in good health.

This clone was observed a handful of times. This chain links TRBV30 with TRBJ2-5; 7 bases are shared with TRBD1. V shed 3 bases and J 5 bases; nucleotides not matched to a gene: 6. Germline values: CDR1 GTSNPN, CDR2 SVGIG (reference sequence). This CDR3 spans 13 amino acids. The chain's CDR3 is CAWRRQGVETQYF. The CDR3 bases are TGTGCCTGGAGGCGACAGGGTGTGGAGACCCAGTACTTC.

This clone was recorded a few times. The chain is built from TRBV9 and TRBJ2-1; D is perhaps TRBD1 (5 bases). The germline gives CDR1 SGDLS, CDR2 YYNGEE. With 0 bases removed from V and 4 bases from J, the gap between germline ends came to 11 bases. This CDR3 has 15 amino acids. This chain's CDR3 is CASSVEGDWYNEQFF. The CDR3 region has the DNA TGTGCCAGCAGCGTAGAAGGGGATTGGTACAATGAGCAGTTCTTC.

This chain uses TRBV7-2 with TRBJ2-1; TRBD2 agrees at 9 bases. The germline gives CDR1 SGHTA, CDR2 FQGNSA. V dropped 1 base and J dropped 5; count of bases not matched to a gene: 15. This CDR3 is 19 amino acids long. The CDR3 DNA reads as TGTGCCAGCAGCTTAGTCAAGACTAGCGGCCCGGGCGCCGACAATGAGCAGTTCTTC. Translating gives CASSLVKTSGPGADNEQFF.

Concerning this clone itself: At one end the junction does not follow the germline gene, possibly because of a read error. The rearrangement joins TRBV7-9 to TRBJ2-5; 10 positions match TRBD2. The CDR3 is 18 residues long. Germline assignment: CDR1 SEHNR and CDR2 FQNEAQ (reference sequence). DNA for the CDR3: TGTGCCAGCAGCTTAGCTGTGGCTAGCGGGAGAAACCAAGGGACCCAGTACTTC. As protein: CASSLAVASGRNQGTQYF.

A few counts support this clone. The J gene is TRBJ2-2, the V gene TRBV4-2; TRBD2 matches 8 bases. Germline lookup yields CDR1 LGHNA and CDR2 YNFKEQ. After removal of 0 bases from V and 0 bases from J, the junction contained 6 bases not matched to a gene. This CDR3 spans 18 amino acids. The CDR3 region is CASSQDQAGAANTGELFF. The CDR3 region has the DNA TGTGCCAGCAGCCAAGATCAAGCGGGGGCCGCGAACACCGGGGAGCTGTTTTTT.

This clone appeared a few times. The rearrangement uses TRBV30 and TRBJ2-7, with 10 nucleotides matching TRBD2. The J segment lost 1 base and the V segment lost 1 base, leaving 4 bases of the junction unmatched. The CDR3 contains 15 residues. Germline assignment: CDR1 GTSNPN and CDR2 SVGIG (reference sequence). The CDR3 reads CAWSAELAGSYEQYF. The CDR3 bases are TGTGCCTGGAGTGCGGAACTAGCGGGATCCTACGAGCAGTACTTC.

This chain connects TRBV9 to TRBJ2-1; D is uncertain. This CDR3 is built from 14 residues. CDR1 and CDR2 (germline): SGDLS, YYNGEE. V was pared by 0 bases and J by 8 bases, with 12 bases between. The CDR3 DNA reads TGTGCCAGCAGCGTAGCTATGGTGGCGTATGAGCAGTTCTTC. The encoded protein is CASSVAMVAYEQFF.

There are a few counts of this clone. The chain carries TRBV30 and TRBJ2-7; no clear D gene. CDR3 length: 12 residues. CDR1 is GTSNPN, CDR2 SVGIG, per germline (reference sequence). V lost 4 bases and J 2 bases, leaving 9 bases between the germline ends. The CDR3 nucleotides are TGTGCCTGGACCCGGAACCCCTACGAGCAGTACTTC. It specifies CAWTRNPYEQYF.

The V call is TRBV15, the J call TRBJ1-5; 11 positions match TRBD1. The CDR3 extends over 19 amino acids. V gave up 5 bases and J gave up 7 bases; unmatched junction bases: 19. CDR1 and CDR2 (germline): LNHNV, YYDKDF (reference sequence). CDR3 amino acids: CATSGGRDRGKILVQPQHF. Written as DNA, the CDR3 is TGTGCCACCAGCGGAGGTCGGGACAGGGGGAAAATTTTGGTCCAGCCCCAGCATTTT.

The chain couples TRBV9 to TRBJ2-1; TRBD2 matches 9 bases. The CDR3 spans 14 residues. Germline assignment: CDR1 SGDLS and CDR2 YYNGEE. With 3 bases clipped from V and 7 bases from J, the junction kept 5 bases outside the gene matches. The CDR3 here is CASSALSGSNEQFF. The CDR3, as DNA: TGTGCCAGCAGCGCTCTTAGCGGGAGTAATGAGCAGTTCTTC. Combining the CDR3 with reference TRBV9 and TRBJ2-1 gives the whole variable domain DSGVTQTPKHLITATGQRVTLRCSPRSGDLSVYWYQQSLDQGLQFLIQYYNGEERAKGNILERFSAQQFPDLHSELNLSSLELGDSALYFCASSALSGSNEQFFGPGTRLTVL.

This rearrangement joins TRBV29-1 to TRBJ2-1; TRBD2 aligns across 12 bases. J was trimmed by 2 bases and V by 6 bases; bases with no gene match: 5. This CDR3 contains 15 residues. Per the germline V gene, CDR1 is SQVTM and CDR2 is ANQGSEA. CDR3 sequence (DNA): TGCAGCGTCCTAGGACTAGCGGGACCCTACAATGAGCAGTTCTTC. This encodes CSVLGLAGPYNEQFF.

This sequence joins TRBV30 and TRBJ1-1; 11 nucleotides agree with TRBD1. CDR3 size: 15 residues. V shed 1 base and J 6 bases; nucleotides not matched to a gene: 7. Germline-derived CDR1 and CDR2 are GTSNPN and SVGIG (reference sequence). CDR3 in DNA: TGTGCCTGGAGTGCCCCTCGGACAGGGGGCGCTGAAGCTTTCTTT. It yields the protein CAWSAPRTGGAEAFF.

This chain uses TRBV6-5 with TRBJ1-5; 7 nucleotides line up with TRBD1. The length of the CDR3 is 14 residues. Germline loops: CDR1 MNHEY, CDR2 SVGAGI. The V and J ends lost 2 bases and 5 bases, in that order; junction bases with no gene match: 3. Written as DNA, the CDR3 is TGTGCCAGCAGTTACAGGCAGGGGGATCAGCCCCAGCATTTT. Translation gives CASSYRQGDQPQHF.

The CDR3 loop is CASSLSGYTGELFF. Written as DNA, the CDR3 is TGTGCCAGCAGTTTATCAGGGTACACCGGGGAGCTGTTTTTT. The V call is TRBV27, the J call TRBJ2-2; no clear D gene. V was cut by 0 bases and J by 3 bases, with 5 bases left in between. Per germline, CDR1 MNHEY and CDR2 SMNVEV (reference sequence). This CDR3 is built from 14 residues.

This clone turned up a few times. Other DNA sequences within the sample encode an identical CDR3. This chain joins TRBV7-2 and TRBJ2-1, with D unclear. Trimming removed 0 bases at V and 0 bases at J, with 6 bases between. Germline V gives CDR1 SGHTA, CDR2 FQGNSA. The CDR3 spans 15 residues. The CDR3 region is CASSLASSSYNEQFF. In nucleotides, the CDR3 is TGTGCCAGCAGCTTAGCTTCGAGCTCCTACAATGAGCAGTTCTTC.

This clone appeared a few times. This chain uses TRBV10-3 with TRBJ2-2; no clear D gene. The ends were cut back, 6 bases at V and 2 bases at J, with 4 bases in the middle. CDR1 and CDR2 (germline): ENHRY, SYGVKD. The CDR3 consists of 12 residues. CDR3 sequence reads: CAIRSNTGELFF. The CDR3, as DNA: TGTGCCATCAGATCTAACACCGGGGAGCTGTTTTTT.

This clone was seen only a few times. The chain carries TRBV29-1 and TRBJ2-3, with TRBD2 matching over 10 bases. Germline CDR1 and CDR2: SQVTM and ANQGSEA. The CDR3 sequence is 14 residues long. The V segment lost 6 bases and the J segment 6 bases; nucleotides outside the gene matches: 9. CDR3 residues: CSVIPGLARDTQYF. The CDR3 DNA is TGCAGCGTCATACCGGGACTAGCGAGGGATACGCAGTATTTT.

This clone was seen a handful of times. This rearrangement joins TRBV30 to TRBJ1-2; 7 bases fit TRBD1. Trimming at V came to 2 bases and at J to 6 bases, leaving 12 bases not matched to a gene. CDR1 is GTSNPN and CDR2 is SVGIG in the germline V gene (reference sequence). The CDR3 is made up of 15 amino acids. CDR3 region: CAWSIRATGSHGYTF. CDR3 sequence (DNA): TGTGCCTGGAGTATTCGAGCGACAGGGTCGCATGGCTACACCTTC.

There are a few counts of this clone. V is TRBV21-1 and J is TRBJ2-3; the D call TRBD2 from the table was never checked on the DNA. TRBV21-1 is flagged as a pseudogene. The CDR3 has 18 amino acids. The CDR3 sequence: CASSIRKVAGEGADTQYF. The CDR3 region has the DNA TGTGCCAGCAGCATCCGGAAGGTAGCGGGAGAAGGAGCAGATACGCAGTATTTT.

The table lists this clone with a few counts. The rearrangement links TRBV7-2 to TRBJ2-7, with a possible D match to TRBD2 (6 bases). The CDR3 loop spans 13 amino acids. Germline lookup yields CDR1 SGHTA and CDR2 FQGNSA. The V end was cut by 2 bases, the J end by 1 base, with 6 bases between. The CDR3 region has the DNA TGTGCCAGCAGCTTACTAGCGTCCTACGAGCAGTACTTC. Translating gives CASSLLASYEQYF.

Here the CDR3 reads CASRLKTNTEAFF. Here the CDR3 DNA reads TGTGCCTCAAGGTTAAAGACGAACACTGAAGCTTTCTTT. V is TRBV30 and J is TRBJ1-1, with no clear D. The CDR3 length is 13 residues. Deletions cut 7 bases from V and 1 base from J, with 13 bases between. Germline CDR1 and CDR2: GTSNPN and SVGIG (reference sequence).